This passage covers 31 T cell receptor beta chains from one sample sequenced in a study of T cells in Graves' hyperthyroidism and ophthalmopathy. Researchers took RNA transcripts and amplified the TCR beta CDR3 regions from them. Initially, a first-round RT-PCR of the TCR CDR3 employed the HTBI primer set. MiXCR, run by TCRdb on the multiplex PCR reads, gives a single entry per CDR3 protein. The table records 500,000 or so distinct CDR3 sequences, about 16% of them present only once. The sequenced sample was blood. Source of these receptors: a woman in her twenties or thirties with Graves' ophthalmopathy.

This clonotype was recorded a few times. The CDR3 region is CASSLSPGGYEQYF. CDR3 bases: TGTGCCAGCAGTTTATCGCCGGGAGGCTACGAGCAGTACTTC. This chain links TRBV27 with TRBJ2-7, with 7 bases fitting TRBD2. The CDR3 runs 14 residues. Germline trimming cut 0 bases from V and 3 bases from J; bases unmatched to any gene: 2. Germline CDR1 MNHEY, CDR2 SMNVEV (reference sequence).

This clonotype was counted ten times or more. The V gene is TRBV30, the J gene TRBJ1-1; 7 bases fit TRBD1. The germline CDR1 and CDR2 sequences are GTSNPN and SVGIG (reference sequence). The CDR3 length is 18 residues. J was trimmed by 0 bases and V by 1 base; bases with no gene match: 14. CDR3 nucleotide sequence: TGTGCCTGGAGTGCCAATAACCTAAGACAGGGAATGAACACTGAAGCTTTCTTT. It translates to CAWSANNLRQGMNTEAFF.

This clonotype has a count of ten or more. The chain joins TRBV2 to TRBJ1-5, with TRBD1 matching 8 bases. The CDR3 is made up of 15 amino acids. Germline-derived CDR1 and CDR2 are SNHLY and FYNNEI. Trimming cost V 5 bases and J 0 bases; bases outside gene matches: 3. The CDR3 sequence: CASSRDRFSNQPQHF. In DNA form, the CDR3 reads TGTGCCAGCAGTCGGGACAGGTTTAGCAATCAGCCCCAGCATTTT.

This clonotype was seen at least ten times. The chain employs TRBV7-8 and TRBJ1-2, with D unresolved. Between the trimmed V and J ends, which lost 4 bases and 2 bases, there was a span of 11 bases. The CDR3 has 14 amino acids. The V gene's germline CDR1 is SGHVS and CDR2 FQNEAQ. The CDR3 bases are TGTGCCAGCAGCTCTGGTCTCGGCAACTATGGCTACACCTTC. As protein: CASSSGLGNYGYTF.

This clonotype was detected only a few times. The V call is TRBV5-1, the J call TRBJ2-2; D call uncertain. CDR3 length: 15 residues. From germline, CDR1 is SGHRS and CDR2 YFSETQ. Trimming cost V 0 bases and J 3 bases, with 9 bases left between them. CDR3 amino acids: CASSLGNSYTGELFF. Written as DNA, the CDR3 is TGCGCCAGCAGCTTGGGTAACTCTTACACCGGGGAGCTGTTTTTT. Full variable domain (missing parts from reference TRBV5-1 and TRBJ2-2): KAGVTQTPRYLIKTRGQQVTLSCSPISGHRSVSWYQQTPGQGLQFLFEYFSETQRNKGNFPGRFSGRQFSNSRSEMNVSTLELGDSALYLCASSLGNSYTGELFFGEGSRLTVL.

The chain couples TRBV25-1 to TRBJ1-3; D not resolved. The CDR3 length is 11 residues. Germline V lookup: CDR1 MGHDK, CDR2 SYGVNS. Between the trimmed V and J ends, which lost 7 bases and 8 bases, there was a span of 9 bases. The CDR3 here is CASKGWDTIYF. The CDR3 DNA follows: TGTGCCAGCAAAGGGTGGGACACCATATATTTT.

This clonotype has a count of ten or more. This chain connects TRBV28 to TRBJ1-1, with unresolved D. V shed 2 bases and J shed 7 bases, with 8 bases lying between them. The germline CDR1 and CDR2 sequences are MDHEN and SYDVKM. The CDR3 is 12 amino acids. The CDR3 coding sequence is TGTGCCAGCAGTTTACCAGGATATGAAGCTTTCTTT. It codes for CASSLPGYEAFF.

On this clonotype itself: A much larger clone is a single base away; this may be a read error. The V and J genes are TRBV2 and TRBJ2-5; D unclear. The CDR3 sequence is 12 residues long. The V end was cut by 8 bases, the J end by 2 bases, with 9 bases between. Germline V gene lookup returns CDR1 SNHLY and CDR2 FYNNEI. The CDR3 reads CASGAQQETQYF. The CDR3 region has the DNA TGTGCCAGCGGTGCTCAGCAAGAGACCCAGTACTTC.

This clonotype was detected a few times. The genes are TRBV3-1 and TRBJ2-5, with unresolved D. The length of the CDR3 is 16 residues. Trimming took off 0 bases at V and 4 bases at J, with 15 bases between the two ends. CDR1 LGHDT and CDR2 YNNKEL come from the germline V gene (reference sequence). CDR3 in DNA: TGTGCCAGCAGCCAAGACCTGAACCCGGGCGTAGAGACCCAGTACTTC. Protein product: CASSQDLNPGVETQYF.

This clonotype has a count of ten or more. This rearrangement joins TRBV6-1 to TRBJ2-5; the match to TRBD2 covers 11 bases. J gave up 2 bases and V 5 bases, and 7 bases lay outside the gene matches. The CDR3 loop spans 16 amino acids. The germline CDR1 and CDR2 sequences are MNHNS and SASEGT. CDR3 nucleotides: TGTGCCAGCAGTCGCGGGACTAGCGGAGTACAAGAGACCCAGTACTTC. This encodes CASSRGTSGVQETQYF.

The gene calls are TRBV6-1 and TRBJ1-1; 7 nucleotides agree with TRBD1. V trimming: 7 bases; J trimming: 2 bases; junction bases outside the gene matches: 4. Germline V gives CDR1 MNHNS, CDR2 SASEGT. CDR3 length equals 13 residues. The CDR3 protein is CASNDRANTEAFF. CDR3 sequence (DNA): TGTGCCAGCAATGACAGGGCTAACACTGAAGCTTTCTTT.

V usage is TRBV28 and J usage is TRBJ1-2, with TRBD1 matching 7 bases. Trimming cost V 6 bases and J 6 bases; bases outside gene matches: 7. CDR1 is MDHEN and CDR2 is SYDVKM in the germline V gene. CDR3 length equals 13 residues. The CDR3 DNA sequence: TGTGCCAGCAGGACCGGGACAGTAGATGGCTACACCTTC. Translated: CASRTGTVDGYTF.

This clonotype was picked up a small number of times. This chain connects TRBV4-2 to TRBJ2-2; 7 bases match TRBD2. The V gene end was trimmed by 1 base and the J gene end by 7 bases; junction bases not matched to a gene: 3. The CDR3 spans 14 residues. Germline loops: CDR1 LGHNA, CDR2 YNFKEQ. The CDR3 protein is CASSQASGGGELFF. In nucleotides, the CDR3 is TGTGCCAGCAGCCAAGCGTCGGGGGGCGGGGAGCTGTTTTTT.

This clonotype was recorded a few times. The chain carries TRBV9 and TRBJ2-5; no reliable D call. This CDR3 comprises 13 residues. The germline V gene encodes CDR1 SGDLS and CDR2 YYNGEE. The V end lost 0 bases, the J end lost 3 bases, and 6 bases lay between the germline ends. DNA of the CDR3: TGTGCCAGCAGCGTAGGATCGGAAGAGACCCAGTACTTC. Translating gives CASSVGSEETQYF.

This clonotype was observed a few times. The chain joins TRBV7-2 to TRBJ2-7; TRBD1 might be the D (5 bases). Germline lookup yields CDR1 SGHTA and CDR2 FQGNSA. The germline V and J ends were trimmed by 5 bases and 0 bases, with 14 bases remaining between them. The CDR3 length is 15 residues. As DNA, the CDR3 is TGTGCCAGCAGCCCCTCCGCGACAGTCTCCTACGAGCAGTACTTC. It yields the protein CASSPSATVSYEQYF.

This clonotype has a single count. A read error may be the cause here, since a much bigger clone is one base away. The rearrangement uses TRBV20-1 and TRBJ2-7; no firm D call. In germline, CDR1 is DFQATT, CDR2 SNEGSKA (reference sequence). V was pared by 3 bases and J by 3 bases, with 15 bases between. The CDR3 has 14 amino acids. CDR3 DNA: TGCAGTGCTAGTGGGCTCAGGTCCCGCTACGAGCAGTACTTC. The encoded protein is CSASGLRSRYEQYF.

This clonotype appeared many times. This chain links TRBV20-1 with TRBJ2-3; 7 bases line up with TRBD1. The CDR3 length is 16 residues. Germline CDR1 is DFQATT and CDR2 is SNEGSKA (reference sequence). Trimming cost V 0 bases and J 4 bases; bases outside gene matches: 10. This CDR3 is CSARDLEGGIADTQYF. The CDR3 DNA sequence: TGCAGTGCTAGAGATCTCGAAGGGGGCATAGCAGATACGCAGTATTTT.

This clonotype was seen more than once but under ten times. The chain combines TRBV9 with TRBJ2-3, with TRBD2 as a possible D gene (6 bases). The CDR3 extends over 15 amino acids. V was shortened by 0 bases and J by 2 bases, with 10 bases between the two germline ends. CDR1 is SGDLS, CDR2 YYNGEE, per germline. The chain's CDR3 is CASSVEGLVTDTQYF. The DNA of the CDR3 is TGTGCCAGCAGCGTAGAGGGACTGGTCACAGATACGCAGTATTTT.

This clonotype was counted a few times. This sequence joins TRBV12-5 and TRBJ1-2; no clear D. V lost 5 bases and J lost 2, with 15 bases in between. The CDR3 is 15 residues long. Germline V gene lookup returns CDR1 LGHNT and CDR2 FRNRAP. The CDR3 DNA is TGTGCTAGTGGTGCCTTGGATGAGTCCAACTATGGCTACACCTTC. Residues: CASGALDESNYGYTF.

The table lists this clonotype with many counts. The rearrangement links TRBV6-2 or TRBV6-3 to TRBJ2-7; possibly TRBD2 for D (5 bases). Germline loops: CDR1 MNHEY, CDR2 SVGEGT. The V gene lost 0 bases and the J gene lost 2 bases, with 11 bases spanning the gap. The CDR3 is 15 residues long. CDR3 nucleotides: TGTGCCAGCAGTTACTCCCTAGCCGGAACCTACGAGCAGTACTTC. The encoded protein is CASSYSLAGTYEQYF.

There are many counts of this clonotype. The chain links TRBV30 to TRBJ1-4, with D perhaps matching TRBD1 (5 bases). Trimming took 6 bases from V and 5 from J, leaving 13 bases between them. CDR1 and CDR2 from the germline V gene are GTSNPN and SVGIG (reference sequence). The CDR3 length is 13 residues. CDR3 amino acids: CACSGGINEKLFF. Here the CDR3 DNA reads TGTGCCTGCTCGGGGGGTATAAATGAAAAACTGTTTTTT. Looking up the rest from reference TRBV30 and TRBJ1-4 gives the full variable domain: SQTIHQWPATLVQPVGSPLSLECTVEGTSNPNLYWYRQAAGRGLQLLFYSVGIGQISSEVPQNLSASRPQDRQFILSSKKLLLSDSGFYLCACSGGINEKLFFGSGTQLSVL.

This clonotype was picked up many times. The rearrangement links TRBV3-1 to TRBJ2-1; either TRBD1 or TRBD2 may supply D (6 bases each). Trimming took 0 bases from V and 8 from J, leaving 14 bases between them. The germline V gene encodes CDR1 LGHDT and CDR2 YNNKEL (reference sequence). The length of the CDR3 is 15 residues. CDR3 DNA sequence: TGTGCCAGCAGCCAAGATCATGACGGGGGCGATGAGCAGTTCTTC. Amino acids: CASSQDHDGGDEQFF.

This chain uses TRBV28 with TRBJ1-1; D might be TRBD1 (5 bases). V gave up 5 bases and J gave up 4 bases, with 14 bases separating them. This CDR3 is built from 14 residues. Germline-derived CDR1 and CDR2 are MDHEN and SYDVKM. Written as DNA, the CDR3 is TGTGCCAGCAGTCTCTCCTGGGGGACCACTGAAGCTTTCTTT. Amino acids: CASSLSWGTTEAFF.

Only a few counts were recorded for this clonotype. The chain joins TRBV4-3 to TRBJ1-5; 10 bases align to TRBD1. CDR3 length equals 17 residues. The V gene end was trimmed by 1 base and the J gene end by 4 bases; junction bases not matched to a gene: 7. Germline CDR1 LGHNA, CDR2 YSLEER. The CDR3 DNA reads TGCGCCAGCAGCCAAGGGTTTGGGACAGGGGTAAATCAGCCCCAGCATTTT. Translated, it gives CASSQGFGTGVNQPQHF.

This chain links TRBV5-4 with TRBJ1-4; D possibly corresponds to TRBD1 (5 bases). The germline V and J ends were trimmed by 2 bases and 5 bases, with 16 bases remaining between them. This CDR3 is built from 16 residues. Germline V gene sequence: CDR1 SGHNT, CDR2 YYREEE (reference sequence). CDR3 loop: CASSLRQGSKNEKLFF. The CDR3 coding sequence is TGTGCCAGCAGCTTAAGGCAGGGAAGTAAAAATGAAAAACTGTTTTTT.

At least ten counts were recorded for this clonotype. The chain links TRBV27 to TRBJ2-3, with TRBD2 matching over 7 bases. Germline values: CDR1 MNHEY, CDR2 SMNVEV (reference sequence). After removal of 6 bases from V and 1 base from J, the junction contained 7 bases not matched to a gene. This CDR3 contains 15 residues. CDR3 in DNA: TGTGCCAGCAGCCCAGGAGGGAGGGGCACAGATACGCAGTATTTT. Encoded protein: CASSPGGRGTDTQYF.

The chain uses TRBV6-1 and TRBJ1-5; D not resolved. Trimming left V 10 bases short and J 6 bases short, with 19 bases between. The V gene's germline CDR1 is MNHNS and CDR2 SASEGT. CDR3 length: 14 residues. The CDR3 bases are TGTGCCACCAGACTGGGGTTTACAAGTCAGCCCCAGCATTTT. The encoded protein is CATRLGFTSQPQHF.

This clonotype was recorded many times. J is TRBJ1-2 and V is TRBV7-2; a weak D match, TRBD1 (6 bases). The CDR3 spans 15 residues. V lost 6 bases to trimming and J lost 5 bases, with 19 bases between them. Germline V gene sequence: CDR1 SGHTA, CDR2 FQGNSA. CDR3 DNA sequence: TGTGCCAGCAGACCGGACAGCGCTCGCTCATATGGCTACACCTTC. This encodes CASRPDSARSYGYTF.

At least ten counts were recorded for this clonotype. The J gene is TRBJ2-3, the V gene TRBV7-9, with 9 bases aligning to TRBD2. The CDR3 contains 16 residues. Germline V gene lookup returns CDR1 SEHNR and CDR2 FQNEAQ (reference sequence). Germline trimming cut 3 bases from V and 5 bases from J; bases unmatched to any gene: 9. Here the CDR3 DNA reads TGTGCCAGCAGCTTGGGTCTAGCGGGGATGAAAGATACGCAGTATTTT. Its translation is CASSLGLAGMKDTQYF.

The rearrangement joins TRBV11-3 to TRBJ2-3, with TRBD2 identical over 9 bases. CDR1 is SGHNT and CDR2 is YENEEA in the germline V gene. The CDR3 sequence is 17 residues long. V shed 2 bases, J shed 7 bases, and the junction held 13 bases outside the gene matches. The CDR3 DNA reads TGTGCCAGCAGCTTATCGGGTCTAGCGGGACTGGCGAATACGCAGTATTTT. Translating gives CASSLSGLAGLANTQYF. The entire variable domain, with the rest obtained from reference TRBV11-3 and TRBJ2-3, is as follows: EAGVVQSPRYKIIEKKQPVAFWCNPISGHNTLYWYLQNLGQGPELLIRYENEEAVDDSQLPKDRFSAERLKGVDSTLKIQPAELGDSAVYLCASSLSGLAGLANTQYFGPGTRLTVL.

J is TRBJ2-5 and V is TRBV20-1, with D perhaps matching TRBD2 (5 bases). CDR3 length equals 11 residues. Germline V CDR1 and CDR2: DFQATT, SNEGSKA (reference sequence). Trimming removed 0 bases at V and 12 bases at J, with 11 bases between. The CDR3 protein is CSARDEGWEYF. The DNA for the CDR3 is TGCAGTGCTAGAGATGAGGGCTGGGAGTACTTC.